The 14 T cell receptor beta chains reported below all come from one sample, sequenced in a study of human T cells and chemical hapten exposure. One entry per CDR3 protein, called by TCRdb with MiXCR from the RACE reads. Among some 79,000 distinct CDR3 sequences, 6% to 9% were seen once, and the ten largest hold under 2%. This sample's time point: patch test 1, 2 weeks after DPC sensitization. Stated treatment: therapeutic diphenylcyclopropenone sensitization with weekly scalp DPC. The sequencing here drew on whole blood, taken in connection with sensitization to the hapten diphenylcyclopropenone (DPC). Receptor source: a woman aged 25 to 39 with alopecia areata. Some clones in this sample may be carry-over from other donors' samples.

A few counts support this clonotype. The chain couples TRBV12-3 or TRBV12-4 to TRBJ2-3, with no clear D. The V gene lost 6 bases and the J gene lost 3 bases, with 16 bases spanning the gap. This CDR3 spans 15 amino acids. CDR3 sequence: CASRVNRGLTDTQYF. CDR3 bases: TGTGCCAGCAGGGTGAATCGTGGGTTGACAGATACGCAGTATTTT.

The sample holds many counts of this clonotype. The chain joins TRBV7-6 to TRBJ2-2; D call uncertain. The CDR3 is 12 residues long. V was cut by 5 bases and J by 7 bases, with 8 bases left in between. The V gene's germline CDR1 is SGHVS and CDR2 FNYEAQ. CDR3 sequence: CASSPEVGELFF. The CDR3 region has the DNA TGTGCCAGCAGCCCCGAGGTCGGGGAGCTGTTTTTT.

This clonotype has only a few counts. The chain is built from TRBV5-6 and TRBJ2-1, with D perhaps matching TRBD2 (6 bases). The V gene's germline CDR1 is SGHDT and CDR2 YYEEEE. Trimming stripped 4 bases from V and 0 bases from J, with 14 bases between. The CDR3 consists of 16 residues. CDR3 in amino acids: CASSQPGDSSYNEQFF. The CDR3 bases are TGTGCCAGCAGCCAACCGGGGGATAGCTCCTACAATGAGCAGTTCTTC. The variable domain in full, with the rest retrieved from reference TRBV5-6 and TRBJ2-1, is DAGVTQSPTHLIKTRGQQVTLRCSPKSGHDTVSWYQQALGQGPQFIFQYYEEEERQRGNFPDRFSGHQFPNYSSELNVNALLLGDSALYLCASSQPGDSSYNEQFFGPGTRLTVL.

This clonotype was recorded a few times. The V call is TRBV6-5, the J call TRBJ1-1; D ambiguous. With 0 bases removed from V and 1 base from J, the gap between germline ends came to 18 bases. The CDR3 is 18 amino acids. Germline V CDR1 and CDR2: MNHEY, SVGAGI. CDR3 loop: CASSYSSLARIRNTEAFF. The CDR3 nucleotides read TGTGCCAGCAGTTACTCCTCGCTGGCACGGATCAGGAACACTGAAGCTTTCTTT.

This chain joins TRBV7-9 and TRBJ1-6; D is possibly TRBD1 (6 bases). The germline gives CDR1 SEHNR, CDR2 FQNEAQ (reference sequence). V lost 5 bases and J lost 5, with 10 bases in between. This CDR3 is 14 amino acids long. CDR3 bases: TGTGCCAGCAGCCGGGGGGCCGATAATTCACCCCTCCACTTT. The encoded protein is CASSRGADNSPLHF.

This clonotype appeared many times. The rearrangement uses TRBV2 and TRBJ2-3; weak D call: TRBD2 (6 bases). CDR1 SNHLY and CDR2 FYNNEI come from the germline V gene. The CDR3 has 13 residues. Trimming removed 7 bases at V and 4 bases at J, with 12 bases between. Here the CDR3 DNA reads TGTGCCAGCATCCAGGGAGGCGCAGATACGCAGTATTTT. Protein sequence: CASIQGGADTQYF.

The chain couples TRBV6-1 to TRBJ1-3, with a weak D call TRBD1 (5 bases). V shed 4 bases and J shed 2 bases, with 9 bases lying between them. CDR3 size: 14 residues. Germline V gene data show CDR1 as MNHNS and CDR2 as SASEGT. The CDR3 sequence: CASSGGFTGNTIYF. The CDR3 nucleotides read TGTGCCAGCAGTGGGGGGTTTACTGGAAACACCATATATTTT.

The CDR3 region is CASSEWREAYGYTF. The CDR3 coding sequence is TGTGCCAGCAGTGAATGGAGGGAGGCTTATGGCTACACCTTC. The chain uses TRBV2 and TRBJ1-2; no definite D call. This CDR3 spans 14 amino acids. Trimming removed 2 bases from V and 5 bases from J, with 12 bases in between. Looked up from germline, CDR1 is SNHLY and CDR2 is FYNNEI.

This clonotype appeared many times. This rearrangement joins TRBV27 to TRBJ2-3; D gene unclear. There are 13 residues in the CDR3. The germline V gene encodes CDR1 MNHEY and CDR2 SMNVEV (reference sequence). Between the trimmed V and J ends, which lost 5 bases and 2 bases, there was a span of 8 bases. The CDR3 reads CASSLGPTDTQYF. Here the CDR3 DNA reads TGTGCCAGCAGTCTCGGACCCACAGATACGCAGTATTTT.

This clonotype was seen ten or more times. The chain employs TRBV7-9 and TRBJ1-1, with 12 nucleotides matching TRBD1. Germline V lookup: CDR1 SEHNR, CDR2 FQNEAQ (reference sequence). J gave up 0 bases and V 4 bases, and 9 bases lay outside the gene matches. This CDR3 comprises 18 residues. The CDR3 is CASSSLGQGAILNTEAFF. Written as DNA, the CDR3 is TGTGCCAGCAGCTCCCTGGGACAGGGGGCCATCCTGAACACTGAAGCTTTCTTT.

Concerning this clonotype itself: At one boundary the junction diverges from the germline segment, which might be a read error. The rearrangement joins TRBV5-1 to TRBJ1-4, with TRBD1 matching over 9 bases. CDR3 length equals 14 residues. The V gene's germline CDR1 is SGHRS and CDR2 YFSETQ. CDR3 DNA: TGCGTCAGCAGCTCGGGACAGGGAAGAGAAAAACTGTTTTTT. This gives the protein CVSSSGQGREKLFF.

The J gene is TRBJ1-2, the V gene TRBV7-2, with D possibly TRBD1 on 6 matching bases. V was trimmed by 4 bases and J by 2 bases, leaving 17 bases between them. Germline values: CDR1 SGHTA, CDR2 FQGNSA. This CDR3 spans 16 amino acids. The CDR3 DNA reads as TGTGCCAGCAGCTCCGGCGGAGGGGGAAGAAACTATGGCTACACCTTC. Translated: CASSSGGGGRNYGYTF. The variable domain in full, with the rest retrieved from reference TRBV7-2 and TRBJ1-2, is GAGVSQSPSNKVTEKGKDVELRCDPISGHTALYWYRQSLGQGLEFLIYFQGNSAPDKSGLPSDRFSAERTGGSVSTLTIQRTQQEDSAVYLCASSSGGGGRNYGYTFGSGTRLTVV.

The genes are TRBV6-5 and TRBJ2-7; 12 bases line up with TRBD2. CDR3 length: 14 residues. V lost 4 bases to trimming and J lost 7 bases; unmatched junction nucleotides: 5. Per germline, CDR1 MNHEY and CDR2 SVGAGI. CDR3 sequence (DNA): TGTGCCAGCAGTTCGACTAGCGGGGGTCGGGAGCAGTACTTC. Its protein product is CASSSTSGGREQYF.

This clonotype was seen repeatedly, ten times or more. The chain combines TRBV5-1 with TRBJ1-4, with 9 bases fitting TRBD1. This CDR3 contains 15 residues. The ends lost 2 bases at V and 6 bases at J; junction bases unmatched: 5. Germline assignment: CDR1 SGHRS and CDR2 YFSETQ. The CDR3 region is CASSFTGGGDEKLFF. CDR3 nucleotides: TGCGCCAGCAGCTTCACAGGGGGCGGAGATGAAAAACTGTTTTTT.